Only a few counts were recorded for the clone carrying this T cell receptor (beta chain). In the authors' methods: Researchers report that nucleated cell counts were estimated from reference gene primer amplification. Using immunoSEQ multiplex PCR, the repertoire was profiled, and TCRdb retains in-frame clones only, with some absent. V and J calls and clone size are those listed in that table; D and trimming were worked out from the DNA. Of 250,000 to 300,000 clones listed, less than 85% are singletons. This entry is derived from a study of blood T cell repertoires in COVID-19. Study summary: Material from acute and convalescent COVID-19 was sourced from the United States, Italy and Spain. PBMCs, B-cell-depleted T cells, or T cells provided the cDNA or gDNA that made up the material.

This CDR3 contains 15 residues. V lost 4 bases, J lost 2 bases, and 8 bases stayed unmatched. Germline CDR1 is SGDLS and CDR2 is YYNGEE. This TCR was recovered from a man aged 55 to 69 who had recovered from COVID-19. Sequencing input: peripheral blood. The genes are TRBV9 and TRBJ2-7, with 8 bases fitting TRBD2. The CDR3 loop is CASSPQPGGPYEQYF. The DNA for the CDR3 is TGTGCCAGCAGCCCCCAGCCGGGGGGGCCCTACGAGCAGTACTTC.